Sequencing of this T cell receptor beta chain was carried out in a study of blood T cells in healthy people across ages. As for this clonotype: The antigen is undetermined.

For the second PCR, which ran for about 7 to 11 cycles, a sample-barcoded 5' primer and a J-beta primer mix were used. Carrying 12 random nucleotides, a template-switch adaptor labeled each individual cDNA molecule. Using its own MiXCR run on the 5' RACE reads, TCRdb lists one record per CDR3 protein. The sample consists of 650,000 or so distinct CDR3 sequences, around 52% of them appearing once. Every donor gave ten milliliters of peripheral blood. The germline gives CDR1 DFQATT, CDR2 SNEGSKA (reference sequence). The CDR3 sequence is 16 residues long. The trim removed 5 bases at V and 5 bases at J, leaving 10 bases unmatched. General study results and limits: Age showed a roughly linear inverse relationship with TCR beta diversity per million T cells.

Material for sequencing was blood. V is TRBV20-1 and J is TRBJ2-1; TRBD2 agrees at 12 bases. This sequence was found in a woman of 80 years or more in good health. Here the CDR3 reads CSAQRLAGVPHNEQFF. CDR3 DNA: TGCAGTGCTCAGCGACTAGCGGGAGTTCCCCACAATGAGCAGTTCTTC.